The 4 T cell receptor beta chains below all came from one sample that was sequenced in a study of post-analysis software for immune sequencing data (dated by TCRdb to 2014 to 2015). Their antigen targets remain unknown. General findings and caveats noted by the study authors: Patients showed significantly higher frequencies than controls for a handful of TRBV segments, among them TRBV5-6, TRBV5-1 and TRBV20-1.

The method was PCR. Data came from an Illumina HiSeq 2500. Unique molecular identifiers were incorporated into TCR beta cDNA libraries to reduce PCR and sequencing biases. In TCRdb, the public reads were trimmed at Q25 with fastp and aligned with MiXCR, with productive beta chains retained. When rows share a CDR3 protein, they turn into one entry using the most common DNA and genes. This sample holds a few hundred thousand distinct CDR3 sequences; less than 40% were observed only once. Together, the top ten hold under 15% of the sample. Sequencing used blood. The receptors shown here come from a girl under 18 with multiple sclerosis.

V gene TRBV14 combines with J gene TRBJ2-7; D is possibly TRBD2 (5 bases). Deletions cut 4 bases from V and 3 bases from J, with 16 bases between. The CDR3 length is 15 residues. Germline CDR1 SGHDN, CDR2 FVKESK. This chain's CDR3 is CASSPSAGEGYEQYF. The CDR3 DNA reads TGTGCCAGCAGCCCTAGTGCCGGGGAAGGCTACGAGCAGTACTTC.

This clonotype showed up just a few times. V usage is TRBV6-2 or TRBV6-3 and J usage is TRBJ1-5; tentative D call: TRBD1 (6 bases). This CDR3 contains 14 residues. CDR1 MNHEY and CDR2 SVGEGT come from the germline V gene. The germline V and J ends were trimmed by 6 bases and 3 bases, with 12 bases remaining between them. The CDR3 sequence is CASSNRDNNQPQHF. CDR3 nucleotide sequence: TGTGCCAGCAGCAACCGGGACAACAATCAGCCCCAGCATTTT.

The V gene is TRBV7-3, the J gene TRBJ2-3; a weak D match, TRBD2 (6 bases). The CDR3 runs to 13 residues. Germline V gene lookup returns CDR1 SGHTA and CDR2 FQGTGA. V was trimmed by 5 bases and J by 6 bases, leaving 12 bases between them. In DNA form, the CDR3 reads TGTGCCAGCAGCACCCTAGCGTTGGATACGCAGTATTTT. This codes for CASSTLALDTQYF.

V and J are TRBV25-1 and TRBJ1-1, with 7 bases fitting TRBD1. Germline V gene sequence: CDR1 MGHDK, CDR2 SYGVNS. This CDR3 has 17 residues. V was clipped by 4 bases and J by 0 bases; unmatched bases: 11. The CDR3 sequence: CASSGASDREMNTEAFF. The CDR3 region has the DNA TGTGCCAGCAGTGGGGCCTCTGACAGGGAAATGAACACTGAAGCTTTCTTT.